This T cell receptor beta chain comes out of a study of patients and donors after allogeneic stem cell transplantation. The ends were cut back, 8 bases at V and 5 bases at J, with 9 bases in the middle. The germline CDR1 and CDR2 sequences are MNHEY and SVGAGI. The CDR3 covers 11 residues. TCRdb redid the calling of the RT-PCR reads with MiXCR, one entry per CDR3 protein. The data contain 84,000 or so distinct CDR3 sequences, roughly 48% of them singletons. The chain has TRBV6-5 and TRBJ1-1; D is undetermined. Specimen: blood, either unsorted or a sorted T cell fraction (not recorded which). This receptor was taken from a human donor who was either an allogeneic HSCT recipient or a stem cell or donor lymphocyte infusion donor (not recorded which). It is not recorded whose cells these are; they may come from a transplant donor. The CDR3 region has the DNA TGTGCCAGCTACTGGGGAACTGAAGCTTTCTTT. Encoded protein: CASYWGTEAFF.